This record covers a single TCR beta chain. This CDR3 region has 12 residues. Germline CDR1 and CDR2: LNHDA and SQIVND (reference sequence). J was trimmed by 4 bases and V by 7 bases; bases with no gene match: 3. The data derive from a study of cytomegalovirus exposure and HLA in healthy donors. PCR involved 60 Vbeta and 13 Jbeta primers. Profiled with immunoSEQ multiplex PCR; TCRdb holds only in-frame clones, not every one. Of 40,000 or so clones in the sample, 68% were seen once. Healthy bone marrow donors made up the donors. This sequence joins TRBV19 and TRBJ1-2, with 7 positions matching TRBD1. The sequenced material came from PBMCs. The receptor was isolated from a man aged 35-49 years in good health and CMV-seronegative. The CDR3 reads CASNQGVYGYTF. The CDR3, as DNA: TGTGCCAGTAATCAGGGGGTCTATGGCTACACCTTC.